Presented here are 22 T cell receptor beta chains from one specimen sequenced in a study of blood T cell repertoires in COVID-19. TCRdb keeps only in-frame clones here, not all; method: immunoSEQ multiplex PCR. The sample includes about 250,000 clones, around 87% seen only once; the top ten take around 2%. Sequenced material: PBMCs or T cells enriched from blood (not recorded which). Source of these receptors: a woman in her late teens or twenties who had recovered from COVID-19.

To note about this clone: At the DNA level, this CDR3 is encoded by other sequences in the same sample as well. J is TRBJ2-5 and V is TRBV2; possibly TRBD2 for D (5 bases). This CDR3 is built from 12 residues. V lost 4 bases and J lost 2, with 5 bases in between. Germline assignment: CDR1 SNHLY and CDR2 FYNNEI. The CDR3, as DNA: TGTGCCAGCAGTGCGGGACAAGAGACCCAGTACTTC. Its protein is CASSAGQETQYF. Looking up the rest from reference TRBV2 and TRBJ2-5 gives the full variable domain: EPEVTQTPSHQVTQMGQEVILRCVPISNHLYFYWYRQILGQKVEFLVSFYNNEISEKSEIFDDQFSVERPDGSNFTLKIRSTKLEDSAMYFCASSAGQETQYFGPGTRLLVL.

This clone occurred a few times. The J gene is TRBJ1-4, the V gene TRBV4-2, with D perhaps matching TRBD1 (6 bases). V was cut by 4 bases and J by 8 bases, with 14 bases left in between. This CDR3 is 14 amino acids long. CDR1 and CDR2 from the germline V gene are LGHNA and YNFKEQ. CDR3 in amino acids: CASSLAGAGEKLFF. CDR3 nucleotides: TGTGCCAGCAGCCTCGCGGGGGCAGGAGAAAAACTGTTTTTT.

V gene TRBV21-1 combines with J gene TRBJ1-5; the table's TRBD1 call for D was not verified on the DNA. TRBV21-1 is a pseudogene. CDR3 length equals 17 residues. Here the CDR3 reads CASSAQGSGLCTQPQHF. The CDR3 DNA sequence: TGTGCCAGCAGCGCACAGGGTTCTGGACTTTGCACTCAGCCCCAGCATTTT.

The chain links TRBV28 to TRBJ2-3, with 7 bases lining up with TRBD1. Germline V CDR1 and CDR2: MDHEN, SYDVKM. The CDR3 covers 15 residues. V trimming: 4 bases; J trimming: 2 bases; junction bases outside the gene matches: 6. The CDR3 DNA sequence: TGTGCCAGCAGTTCCGACAGGGTATCCACAGATACGCAGTATTTT. Its protein is CASSSDRVSTDTQYF.

V is TRBV5-1 and J is TRBJ1-1; tentatively, D is TRBD1 (5 bases). Looked up from germline, CDR1 is SGHRS and CDR2 is YFSETQ. The CDR3 runs 17 residues. V was pared by 5 bases and J by 4 bases, with 24 bases between. The CDR3 sequence: CASSRIRQGGLGTEAFF. The CDR3 coding sequence is TGCGCCAGCAGTCGTATTCGGCAGGGAGGACTGGGCACTGAAGCTTTCTTT.

This clone was seen more than once but under ten times. The rearrangement links TRBV6-5 to TRBJ2-7; the match to TRBD1 covers 12 bases. The germline V gene has CDR1 MNHEY and CDR2 SVGAGI. Germline trimming cut 6 bases from V and 6 bases from J; bases unmatched to any gene: 9. The CDR3 spans 15 residues. CDR3 amino acids: CASSPRGTGGVEQYF. CDR3 in DNA: TGTGCCAGCAGCCCGAGGGGGACAGGGGGCGTCGAGCAGTACTTC.

The rearrangement uses TRBV29-1 and TRBJ2-3; D is possibly TRBD2 (7 bases). The length of the CDR3 is 15 residues. Trimming shortened V by 4 bases and J by 1 base, and 15 bases separated the two germline ends. From germline, CDR1 is SQVTM and CDR2 ANQGSEA. DNA for the CDR3: TGCAGCGTTGCAAGGAGGGGGGGCCGCACAGATACGCAGTATTTT. Residues: CSVARRGGRTDTQYF.

This clone was observed once. Here the CDR3 reads CAISVAGTNHYEQYF. CDR3 DNA: TGTGCCATCAGTGTCGCCGGGACAAACCACTACGAGCAGTACTTC. This chain joins TRBV10-3 and TRBJ2-7; perhaps TRBD1 as D (6 bases). V dropped 4 bases and J dropped 3 bases, with 16 bases sitting between them. CDR3 size: 15 residues. The V gene's germline CDR1 is ENHRY and CDR2 SYGVKD.

The chain recombines TRBV5-1 with TRBJ2-2, with 8 bases lining up with TRBD1. The trim removed 3 bases at V and 0 bases at J, leaving 1 base unmatched. The CDR3 length is 15 residues. Germline V gives CDR1 SGHRS, CDR2 YFSETQ. This chain's CDR3 is CASSSDRANTGELFF. The CDR3 bases are TGCGCCAGCAGCTCGGACAGGGCGAACACCGGGGAGCTGTTTTTT.

The chain recombines TRBV7-2 with TRBJ2-1, with 13 bases identical to TRBD2. V lost 5 bases and J lost 13; bases outside the gene matches: 11. Germline lookup yields CDR1 SGHTA and CDR2 FQGNSA. The CDR3 sequence is 15 residues long. CDR3 sequence (DNA): TGTGCCAGCAGCCCCGCGACTAGCGGGGGGCTAACTCAGTTCTTC. It yields the protein CASSPATSGGLTQFF.

V gene TRBV12-3 or TRBV12-4 combines with J gene TRBJ2-5; unclear D gene. V lost 3 bases and J 4 bases, leaving 9 bases between the germline ends. This CDR3 comprises 13 residues. CDR3 sequence reads: CASSFLWLETQYF. CDR3 nucleotide sequence: TGTGCCAGCAGTTTTTTGTGGCTAGAGACCCAGTACTTC.

V and J are TRBV6-1 and TRBJ2-3; 12 positions agree with TRBD2. Looked up from germline, CDR1 is MNHNS and CDR2 is SASEGT. With 1 base clipped from V and 4 bases from J, the junction kept 3 bases outside the gene matches. The CDR3 extends over 16 amino acids. The CDR3 spells CASSEELAGGADTQYF. CDR3 DNA sequence: TGTGCCAGCAGTGAAGAGCTAGCGGGGGGGGCAGATACGCAGTATTTT.

J is TRBJ1-1 and V is TRBV6-1; no clear D. Germline assignment: CDR1 MNHNS and CDR2 SASEGT. The CDR3 sequence is 15 residues long. The V and J ends lost 1 base and 1 base respectively, with 10 bases between them. As DNA, the CDR3 is TGTGCCAGCAGTGAAGGCCGGGGTAGGAACACTGAAGCTTTCTTT. Protein product: CASSEGRGRNTEAFF.

The J gene is TRBJ1-2, the V gene TRBV10-2, with TRBD1 as a possible D gene (5 bases). This CDR3 contains 13 residues. The germline V gene has CDR1 WSHSY and CDR2 SAAADI. Trimming removed 6 bases at V and 4 bases at J, with 12 bases between. The CDR3 nucleotides read TGCGCCAGCAGACAGGAAATCGGCTATGGCTACACCTTC. Its translation: CASRQEIGYGYTF.

The chain carries TRBV14 and TRBJ1-2; no clear D gene. Germline CDR1 SGHDN, CDR2 FVKESK. Trimming cost V 3 bases and J 6 bases, with 23 bases left between them. The CDR3 runs 17 residues. CDR3 DNA sequence: TGTGCCAGCAGCCACAGATTTGGCGGCCAAGGCGAGGATGGCTACACCTTC. Encoded protein: CASSHRFGGQGEDGYTF.

V is TRBV11-2 and J is TRBJ2-3; D is perhaps TRBD2 (6 bases). The germline gives CDR1 SGHAT, CDR2 FQNNGV. CDR3 length: 16 amino acids. Between the trimmed V and J ends, which lost 1 base and 2 bases, there was a span of 13 bases. CDR3 nucleotide sequence: TGTGCCAGCAGCTTAGGGTCTAGCGCCTTCACAGATACGCAGTATTTT. It encodes CASSLGSSAFTDTQYF.

This clone was observed once. The chain joins TRBV9 to TRBJ1-1; D might be TRBD1 (5 bases). The germline V gene encodes CDR1 SGDLS and CDR2 YYNGEE. The CDR3 runs to 16 residues. V was clipped by 6 bases and J by 1 base, with 19 bases between them. In DNA form, the CDR3 reads TGTGCCAGCACCCCCCCCGACAGCGGGGCGAACACTGAAGCTTTCTTT. This translates into CASTPPDSGANTEAFF.

The chain joins TRBV5-1 to TRBJ2-7; D perhaps matches TRBD1 (5 bases). Germline-derived CDR1 and CDR2 are SGHRS and YFSETQ. V shed 0 bases and J shed 3 bases, with 13 bases lying between them. This CDR3 comprises 15 residues. The CDR3 region is CASSLGGAGYYEQYF. The CDR3 DNA follows: TGCGCCAGCAGCTTGGGTGGGGCCGGTTACTACGAGCAGTACTTC.

The chain joins TRBV2 to TRBJ1-1, with D maybe TRBD1 (6 bases). CDR3 length: 15 amino acids. The V end was cut by 4 bases, the J end by 0 bases, with 12 bases between. Per the germline V gene, CDR1 is SNHLY and CDR2 is FYNNEI. CDR3 residues: CASSAGHNMNTEAFF. For the CDR3, the DNA is TGTGCCAGCAGTGCGGGACACAACATGAACACTGAAGCTTTCTTT.

The chain employs TRBV28 and TRBJ2-3; possibly TRBD1 for D (5 bases). This CDR3 has 11 residues. Germline V gene lookup returns CDR1 MDHEN and CDR2 SYDVKM. Trimming took 5 bases from V and 6 from J, leaving 6 bases between them. CDR3 loop: CASSNRDTQYF. The CDR3 DNA reads TGTGCCAGCAGTAACAGGGATACGCAGTATTTT.

The chain joins TRBV10-3 to TRBJ1-2; D is undetermined. The CDR3 runs to 14 residues. Germline assignment: CDR1 ENHRY and CDR2 SYGVKD. V lost 4 bases and J 1 base, leaving 10 bases between the germline ends. The CDR3 nucleotides read TGTGCCATCAGTGGGATACAGCTTAACTATGGCTACACCTTC. Translated: CAISGIQLNYGYTF.

This clone was detected only once. The rearrangement uses TRBV4-1 and TRBJ2-3, with 8 bases fitting TRBD2. The ends lost 4 bases at V and 3 bases at J; junction bases unmatched: 12. The V gene's germline CDR1 is MGHRA and CDR2 YSYEKL. This CDR3 region has 17 residues. CDR3: CASSLGRGGRVTDTQYF. The CDR3 bases are TGCGCCAGCAGCCTTGGGCGCGGGGGGCGGGTAACAGATACGCAGTATTTT.